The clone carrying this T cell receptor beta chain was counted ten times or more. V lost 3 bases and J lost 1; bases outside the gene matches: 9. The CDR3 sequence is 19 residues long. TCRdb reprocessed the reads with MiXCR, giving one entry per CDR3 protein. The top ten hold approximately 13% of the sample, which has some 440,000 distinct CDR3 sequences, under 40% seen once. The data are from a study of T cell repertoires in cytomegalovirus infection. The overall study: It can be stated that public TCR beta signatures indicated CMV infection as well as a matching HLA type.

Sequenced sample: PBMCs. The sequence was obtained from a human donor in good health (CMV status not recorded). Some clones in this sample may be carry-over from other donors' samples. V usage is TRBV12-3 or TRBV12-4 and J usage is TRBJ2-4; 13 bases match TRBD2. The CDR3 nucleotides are TGTGCCAGCAGTTTCTGGACTAGCGGGGGAAAGGGGGCCAAAAACATTCAGTACTTC. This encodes CASSFWTSGGKGAKNIQYF.